A single sample gave rise to the 14 T cell receptor beta chains below, sequenced in a study of Ad26.COV2.S vaccination and SARS-CoV-2 variants. Produced via immunoSEQ multiplex PCR; TCRdb's table is partial and in-frame only. The table shows under 300,000 clones, with 70% to 90% occurring only once. Treatment meaning: around 19 received Ad26.COV2.S at low or high dose, single or two shots; a few received placebo; per-sample allocation not given. The investigators took samples on day 63 after the first vaccine or placebo injection. Sequenced here: peripheral blood, sampled in a trial of Ad26.COV2.S vaccine versus placebo. The receptors shown here come from a person between 18 and 65 years old who received the Ad26.COV2.S COVID-19 vaccine or a placebo.

V is TRBV4-3 and J is TRBJ2-1; the match to TRBD2 covers 7 bases. Germline V gives CDR1 LGHNA, CDR2 YSLEER. V was clipped by 0 bases and J by 7 bases; unmatched bases: 6. CDR3 size: 15 residues. The CDR3 DNA follows: TGCGCCAGCAGCCAAGACGGGAGGTTGGGAAATGAGCAGTTCTTC. Translation: CASSQDGRLGNEQFF.

Worth noting for this clone: Relative to the germline gene, one junction end is altered; a read error may explain this. The V and J genes are TRBV2 and TRBJ2-7; 7 nucleotides align to TRBD1. Germline V gives CDR1 SNHLY, CDR2 FYNNEI. The CDR3 has 12 amino acids. The CDR3 region is CASASPGQAILF. The CDR3 DNA reads TGTGCCAGCGCAAGCCCAGGACAGGCAATCCTCTTC.

This sequence joins TRBV18 and TRBJ1-5; TRBD1 matches at 8 bases. The V gene's germline CDR1 is KGHSH and CDR2 LQKENI. The ends lost 6 bases at V and 6 bases at J; junction bases unmatched: 13. This CDR3 contains 16 residues. CDR3 nucleotide sequence: TGTGCCAGCTCTCAGTCTAACGGACAGGGCGGTCAGCCCCAGCATTTT. Protein product: CASSQSNGQGGQPQHF.

The V and J genes are TRBV16 and TRBJ1-4; no clear D gene. This CDR3 has 16 residues. Germline lookup yields CDR1 KGHSY and CDR2 FQNENV. Between the trimmed V and J ends, which lost 0 bases and 3 bases, there was a span of 11 bases. The CDR3 nucleotides are TGTGCCAGCAGCCAATCAAGCATGGGGTCTAATGAAAAACTGTTTTTT. This encodes CASSQSSMGSNEKLFF.

CDR3 residues: CASRGYGYTF. In DNA, the CDR3 is TGTGCCAGCAGGGGATATGGCTACACCTTC. The rearrangement joins TRBV19 to TRBJ1-2, with D perhaps TRBD1 (6 bases). With 9 bases removed from V and 5 bases from J, the gap between germline ends came to 7 bases. The length of the CDR3 is 10 residues. CDR1 LNHDA and CDR2 SQIVND come from the germline V gene (reference sequence).

This clone has more than one count but fewer than ten. The chain carries TRBV6-5 and TRBJ1-6; D call uncertain. CDR3 length: 15 amino acids. Germline CDR1 reads MNHEY; CDR2 reads SVGAGI. Trimming stripped 6 bases from V and 2 bases from J, with 11 bases between. CDR3 loop: CASRVPGAYNSPLHF. The CDR3 DNA sequence: TGTGCCAGCAGGGTACCCGGCGCCTATAATTCACCCCTCCACTTT.

The count of this clone is one. This chain uses TRBV7-6 with TRBJ1-3, with TRBD1 matching over 8 bases. CDR1 is SGHVS and CDR2 is FNYEAQ in the germline V gene. This CDR3 has 17 amino acids. Germline trimming cut 1 base from V and 3 bases from J; bases unmatched to any gene: 8. The CDR3 DNA follows: TGTGCCAGCAGCTTAGTCATCCAGGGGGCTGGTGGAAACACCATATATTTT. As protein: CASSLVIQGAGGNTIYF.

The chain employs TRBV5-1 and TRBJ2-6; a possible D gene is TRBD2 (5 bases). Between the trimmed V and J ends, which lost 4 bases and 4 bases, there was a span of 15 bases. The CDR3 consists of 16 residues. CDR1 is SGHRS, CDR2 YFSETQ, per germline. CDR3 nucleotide sequence: TGCGCCAGCAGCCTTTTCCGGGGTAACGGGGCCAACGTCCTGACTTTC. Translation: CASSLFRGNGANVLTF.

This chain links TRBV7-6 with TRBJ2-1; 10 bases agree with TRBD1. The CDR3 runs 14 residues. From germline, CDR1 is SGHVS and CDR2 FNYEAQ. V lost 1 base, J lost 10 bases, and 4 bases stayed unmatched. DNA of the CDR3: TGTGCCAGCAGCTTAGAAGGGACAGGGGCAGAGCAGTTCTTC. Its translation is CASSLEGTGAEQFF.

The J gene is TRBJ1-1, the V gene TRBV6-5; TRBD1 might be the D (5 bases). Trimming cost V 7 bases and J 4 bases, with 19 bases left between them. The CDR3 has 15 residues. Germline V lookup: CDR1 MNHEY, CDR2 SVGAGI. The chain's CDR3 is CASKKDPGQTTEAFF. The CDR3 DNA is TGTGCCAGCAAGAAAGACCCCGGACAAACCACTGAAGCTTTCTTT.

The chain combines TRBV30 with TRBJ2-2; TRBD1 aligns across 8 bases. The V segment lost 0 bases and the J segment 4 bases; nucleotides outside the gene matches: 4. Germline V lookup: CDR1 GTSNPN, CDR2 SVGIG (reference sequence). The CDR3 totals 15 residues. The DNA for the CDR3 is TGTGCCTGGAGTGTACCAGGGGGCGTCACCGGGGAGCTGTTTTTT. Amino acids: CAWSVPGGVTGELFF.

In its sample, this clone was seen once. The chain carries TRBV28 and TRBJ1-2; TRBD1 matches at 7 bases. Per the germline V gene, CDR1 is MDHEN and CDR2 is SYDVKM. CDR3 length: 14 residues. V trimming: 2 bases; J trimming: 8 bases; junction bases outside the gene matches: 8. CDR3 in amino acids: CASSLHRTGRGYTF. Written as DNA, the CDR3 is TGTGCCAGCAGTTTACACCGGACAGGACGGGGCTACACCTTC.

The chain links TRBV4-1 to TRBJ1-6, with D possibly TRBD1 on 6 matching bases. The CDR3 loop spans 16 amino acids. Looked up from germline, CDR1 is MGHRA and CDR2 is YSYEKL. V lost 5 bases, J lost 10 bases, and 21 bases lay in between. This chain's CDR3 is CASSTRIDMGGSPLHF. CDR3 coding DNA: TGCGCCAGCAGCACAAGGATCGACATGGGGGGCTCACCCCTCCACTTT.

This rearrangement joins TRBV11-2 to TRBJ2-1; no firm D call. The ends were cut back, 5 bases at V and 7 bases at J, with 9 bases in the middle. The CDR3 covers 12 residues. The germline CDR1 and CDR2 sequences are SGHAT and FQNNGV. The CDR3 coding sequence is TGTGCCAGCAGCGCGACGGGTAATGAGCAGTTCTTC. Protein sequence: CASSATGNEQFF.